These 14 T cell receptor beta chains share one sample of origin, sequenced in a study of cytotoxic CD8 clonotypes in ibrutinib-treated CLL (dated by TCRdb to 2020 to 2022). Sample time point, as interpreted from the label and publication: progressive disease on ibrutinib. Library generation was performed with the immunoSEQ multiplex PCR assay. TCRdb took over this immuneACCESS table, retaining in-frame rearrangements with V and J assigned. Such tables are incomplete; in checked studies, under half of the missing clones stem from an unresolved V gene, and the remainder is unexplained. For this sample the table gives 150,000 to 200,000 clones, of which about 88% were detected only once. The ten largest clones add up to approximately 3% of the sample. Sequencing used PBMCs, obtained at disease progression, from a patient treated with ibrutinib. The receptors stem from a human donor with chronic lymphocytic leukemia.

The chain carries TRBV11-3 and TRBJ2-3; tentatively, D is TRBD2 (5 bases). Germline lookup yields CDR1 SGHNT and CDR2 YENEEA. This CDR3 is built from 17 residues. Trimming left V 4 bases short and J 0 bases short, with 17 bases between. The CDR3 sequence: CASSSSTTSASTDTQYF. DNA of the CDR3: TGTGCCAGCAGCTCCTCCACAACTAGTGCTAGCACAGATACGCAGTATTTT.

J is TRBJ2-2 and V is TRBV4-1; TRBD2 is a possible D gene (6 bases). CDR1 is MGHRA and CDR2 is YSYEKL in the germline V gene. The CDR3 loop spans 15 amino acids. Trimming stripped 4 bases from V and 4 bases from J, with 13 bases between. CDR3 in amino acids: CASSPQGGGTGELFF. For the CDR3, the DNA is TGCGCCAGCAGCCCGCAGGGAGGTGGCACCGGGGAGCTGTTTTTT.

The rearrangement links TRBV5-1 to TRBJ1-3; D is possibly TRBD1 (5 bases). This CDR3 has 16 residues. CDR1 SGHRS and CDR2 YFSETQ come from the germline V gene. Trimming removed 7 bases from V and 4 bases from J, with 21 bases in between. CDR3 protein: CASRTYSREGGNTIYF. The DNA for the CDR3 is TGCGCCAGCCGAACGTACTCCAGGGAAGGGGGAAACACCATATATTTT.

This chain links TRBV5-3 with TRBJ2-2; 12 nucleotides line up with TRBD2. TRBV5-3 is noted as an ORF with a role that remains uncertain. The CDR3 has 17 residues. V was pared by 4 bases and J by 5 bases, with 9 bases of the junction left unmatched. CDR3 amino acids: CARSTLPSGRATGELFF. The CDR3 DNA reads TGTGCCAGAAGCACCCTCCCTAGCGGGAGGGCGACCGGGGAGCTGTTTTTT.

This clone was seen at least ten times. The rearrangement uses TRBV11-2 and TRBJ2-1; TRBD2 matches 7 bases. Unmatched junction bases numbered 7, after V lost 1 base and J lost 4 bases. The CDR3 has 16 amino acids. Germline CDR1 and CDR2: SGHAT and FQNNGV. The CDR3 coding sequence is TGTGCCAGCAGCTTAGGGCCAGCGGGATTATACAATGAGCAGTTCTTC. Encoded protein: CASSLGPAGLYNEQFF.

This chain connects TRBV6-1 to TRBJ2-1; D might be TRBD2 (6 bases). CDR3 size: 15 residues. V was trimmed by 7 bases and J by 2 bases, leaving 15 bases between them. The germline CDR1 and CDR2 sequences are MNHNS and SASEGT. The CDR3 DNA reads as TGTGCCAGCATGGCGGGGACCGCAACCTACAATGAGCAGTTCTTC. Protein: CASMAGTATYNEQFF.

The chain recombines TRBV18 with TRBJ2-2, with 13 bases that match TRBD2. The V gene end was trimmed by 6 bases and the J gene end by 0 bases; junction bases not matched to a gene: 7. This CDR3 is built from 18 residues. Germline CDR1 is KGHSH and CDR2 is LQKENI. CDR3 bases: TGTGCCAGCTCCCTTGGACTAGCGGGAGTTTCGAACACCGGGGAGCTGTTTTTT. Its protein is CASSLGLAGVSNTGELFF.

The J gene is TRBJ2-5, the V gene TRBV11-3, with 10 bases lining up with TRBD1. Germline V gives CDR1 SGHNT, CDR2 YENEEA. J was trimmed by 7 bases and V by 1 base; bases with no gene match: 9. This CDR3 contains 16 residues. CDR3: CASSLGQGAEYGTQYF. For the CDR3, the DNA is TGTGCCAGCAGCTTAGGACAGGGGGCTGAGTATGGGACCCAGTACTTC.

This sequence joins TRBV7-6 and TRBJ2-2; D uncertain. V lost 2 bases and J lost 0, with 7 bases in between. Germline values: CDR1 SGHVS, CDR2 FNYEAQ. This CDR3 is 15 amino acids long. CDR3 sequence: CASSLRTANTGELFF. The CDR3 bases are TGTGCCAGCAGCTTAAGGACGGCGAACACCGGGGAGCTGTTTTTT.

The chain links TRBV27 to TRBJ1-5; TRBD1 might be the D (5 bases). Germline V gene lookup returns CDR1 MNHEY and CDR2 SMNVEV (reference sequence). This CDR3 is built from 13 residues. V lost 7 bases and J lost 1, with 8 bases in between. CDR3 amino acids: CASIGGSNQPQHF. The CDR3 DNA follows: TGTGCCAGCATCGGGGGAAGCAATCAGCCCCAGCATTTT.

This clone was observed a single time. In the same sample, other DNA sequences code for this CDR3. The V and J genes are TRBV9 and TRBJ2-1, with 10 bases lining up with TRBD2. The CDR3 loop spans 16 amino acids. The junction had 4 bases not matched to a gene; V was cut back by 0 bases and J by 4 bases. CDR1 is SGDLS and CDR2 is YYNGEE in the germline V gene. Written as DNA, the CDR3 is TGTGCCAGCAGCGTAGGGCCTAGCGGGAGATACAATGAGCAGTTCTTC. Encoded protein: CASSVGPSGRYNEQFF.

CDR3 amino acids: CASSGGSDTEAFF. The CDR3 nucleotides read TGCGCCAGCAGTGGAGGATCGGACACTGAAGCTTTCTTT. The rearrangement joins TRBV10-1 to TRBJ1-1; D remains unclear. V lost 4 bases and J lost 3, with 9 bases in between. Germline values: CDR1 WNHNN, CDR2 SYGVQD (reference sequence). The CDR3 sequence is 13 residues long.

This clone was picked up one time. The CDR3 reads CASSRLAGGDYEQYF. The DNA for the CDR3 is TGTGCCAGCAGCCGACTAGCGGGAGGTGACTACGAGCAGTACTTC. This chain uses TRBV7-9 with TRBJ2-7; 13 nucleotides align to TRBD2. The CDR3 totals 15 residues. Looked up from germline, CDR1 is SEHNR and CDR2 is FQNEAQ (reference sequence). Unmatched junction bases numbered 4, after V lost 5 bases and J lost 3 bases.

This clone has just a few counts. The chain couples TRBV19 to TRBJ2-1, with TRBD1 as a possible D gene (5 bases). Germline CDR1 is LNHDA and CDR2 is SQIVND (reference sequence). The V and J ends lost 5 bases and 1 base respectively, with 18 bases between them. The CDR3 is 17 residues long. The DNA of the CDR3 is TGTGCCAGTAGTCCCTACCTTGGGGCGGAGTCCTACAATGAGCAGTTCTTC. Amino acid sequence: CASSPYLGAESYNEQFF.